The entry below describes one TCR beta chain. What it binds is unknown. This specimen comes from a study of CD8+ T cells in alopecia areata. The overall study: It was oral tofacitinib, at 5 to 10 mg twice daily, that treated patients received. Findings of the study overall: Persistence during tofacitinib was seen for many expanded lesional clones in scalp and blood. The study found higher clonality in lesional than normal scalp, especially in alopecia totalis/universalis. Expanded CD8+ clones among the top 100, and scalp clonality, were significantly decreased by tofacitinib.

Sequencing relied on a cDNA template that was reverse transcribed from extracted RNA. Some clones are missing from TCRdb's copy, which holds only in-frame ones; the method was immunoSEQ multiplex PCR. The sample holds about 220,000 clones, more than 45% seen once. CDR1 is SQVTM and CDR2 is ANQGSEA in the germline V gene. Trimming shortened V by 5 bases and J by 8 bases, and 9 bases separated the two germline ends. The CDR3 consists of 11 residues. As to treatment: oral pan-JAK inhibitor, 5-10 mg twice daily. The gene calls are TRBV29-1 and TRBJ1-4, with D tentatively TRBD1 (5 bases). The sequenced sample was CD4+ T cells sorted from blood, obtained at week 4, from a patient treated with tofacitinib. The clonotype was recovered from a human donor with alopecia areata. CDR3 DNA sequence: TGCAGCGTTAGGGGAGGCGAAAAACTGTTTTTT. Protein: CSVRGGEKLFF.